This TCR beta chain comes out of a study of blood T cell repertoires in COVID-19. In this sample, this clone turned up once. Study processing details: Quantification of nucleated cells was approximated via reference gene primer amplification. Measured with immunoSEQ multiplex PCR; TCRdb has only the in-frame clones, and not every one. That table is the source of V, J and clone size, and D and trimming were worked out from the DNA. This table has about 260,000 clones, 87% appearing once. V was pared by 7 bases and J by 4 bases, with 19 bases between. The CDR3 length is 15 residues. The germline gives CDR1 MNHEY, CDR2 SVGAGI.

The sample was peripheral blood. The chain combines TRBV6-5 with TRBJ2-5; D is possibly TRBD2 (6 bases). This clonotype was obtained from a woman in her forties or fifties who had recovered from COVID-19. Here the CDR3 DNA reads TGTGCCAGCACCTCGCGACGGGGGTCGGGAGAGACCCAGTACTTC. Its translation: CASTSRRGSGETQYF.